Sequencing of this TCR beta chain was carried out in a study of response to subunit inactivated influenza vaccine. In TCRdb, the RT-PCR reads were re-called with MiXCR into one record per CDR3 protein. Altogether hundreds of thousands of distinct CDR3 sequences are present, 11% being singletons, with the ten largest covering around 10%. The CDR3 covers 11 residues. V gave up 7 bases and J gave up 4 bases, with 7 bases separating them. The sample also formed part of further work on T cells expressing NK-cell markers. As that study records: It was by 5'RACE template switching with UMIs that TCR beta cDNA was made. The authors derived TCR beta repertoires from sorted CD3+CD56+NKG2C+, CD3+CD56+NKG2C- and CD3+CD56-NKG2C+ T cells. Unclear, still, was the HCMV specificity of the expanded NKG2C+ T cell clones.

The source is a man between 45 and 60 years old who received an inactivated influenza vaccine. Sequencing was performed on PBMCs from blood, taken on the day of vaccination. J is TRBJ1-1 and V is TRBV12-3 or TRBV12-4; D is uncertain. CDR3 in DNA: TGTGCCAGCAATCGGGCCACTGAAGCTTTCTTT. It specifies CASNRATEAFF.